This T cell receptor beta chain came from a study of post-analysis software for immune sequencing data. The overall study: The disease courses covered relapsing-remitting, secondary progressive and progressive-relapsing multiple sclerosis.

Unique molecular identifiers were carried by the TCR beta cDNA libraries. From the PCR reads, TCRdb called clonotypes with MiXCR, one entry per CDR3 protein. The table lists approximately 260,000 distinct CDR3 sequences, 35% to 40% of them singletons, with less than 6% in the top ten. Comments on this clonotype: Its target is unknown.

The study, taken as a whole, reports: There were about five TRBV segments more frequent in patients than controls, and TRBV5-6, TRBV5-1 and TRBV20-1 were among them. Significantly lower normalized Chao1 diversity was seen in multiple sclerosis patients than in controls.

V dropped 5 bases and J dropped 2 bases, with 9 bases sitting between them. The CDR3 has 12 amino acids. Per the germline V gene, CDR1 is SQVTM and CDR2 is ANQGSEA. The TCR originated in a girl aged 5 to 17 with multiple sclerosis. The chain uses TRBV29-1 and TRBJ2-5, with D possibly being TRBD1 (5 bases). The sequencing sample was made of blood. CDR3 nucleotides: TGCAGCGTTCGGGCAGGGCAAGAGACCCAGTACTTC. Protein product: CSVRAGQETQYF.